This passage covers 7 T cell receptor beta chains from one sample sequenced in a study of T cells in Graves' hyperthyroidism and ophthalmopathy. Amplified regions were TCR beta CDR3 sequences from RNA transcripts. First-round RT-PCR targeting the TCR CDR3 was performed with the HTBI primer set. Each CDR3 protein is one row after TCRdb ran MiXCR on the multiplex PCR reads. The repertoire has 410,000 or so distinct CDR3 sequences, roughly 14% of them found once; the top ten carry less than 15%. Sequenced sample: blood. The receptors were sampled from a man in his late teens or twenties with Graves' ophthalmopathy.

Many counts were recorded for this clonotype. The V call is TRBV15, the J call TRBJ2-3; D may be TRBD1 or TRBD2 (6 bases each). CDR1 is LNHNV and CDR2 is YYDKDF in the germline V gene (reference sequence). This CDR3 has 14 residues. Trimming left V 0 bases short and J 6 bases short, with 10 bases between. CDR3 residues: CATSREGGMDTQYF. In DNA, the CDR3 is TGTGCCACCAGCAGAGAAGGGGGGATGGATACGCAGTATTTT.

Concerning this clonotype: Since a much larger clone is just one base distant, this may be a read error. No conserved phenylalanine or tryptophan ends this CDR3, so it is likely a read error. The CDR3 loop is CASSLLGDGYTL. Written as DNA, the CDR3 is TGTGCCAGCAGCTTGCTGGGCGATGGCTACACCCTC. V gene TRBV7-9 combines with J gene TRBJ1-2, with unresolved D. The V and J ends lost 3 bases and 6 bases respectively, with 8 bases between them. Germline-derived CDR1 and CDR2 are SEHNR and FQNEAQ (reference sequence). The CDR3 is 12 amino acids.

CDR3 region: CASSLVAGVETQFF. CDR3 sequence (DNA): TGTGCCAGCAGCTTAGTAGCGGGGGTGGAGACCCAGTTCTTC. This chain joins TRBV6-2 or TRBV6-3 and TRBJ2-5; 9 nucleotides match TRBD2. The J call may be incorrect, as the DNA end agrees better with TRBJ2-1. CDR1 MNHEY and CDR2 SVGEGT come from the germline V gene. The CDR3 runs to 14 residues.

This CDR3 is CASRGTGAYNEQFF. The CDR3 DNA reads as TGTGCCAGCAGAGGGACAGGGGCGTACAATGAGCAGTTCTTC. The chain carries TRBV14 and TRBJ2-1; 10 nucleotides agree with TRBD1. The germline V gene encodes CDR1 SGHDN and CDR2 FVKESK. The V gene end was trimmed by 6 bases and the J gene end by 4 bases; junction bases not matched to a gene: 3. There are 14 residues in the CDR3.

This chain links TRBV11-2 with TRBJ1-2, with 9 bases identical to TRBD1. The germline gives CDR1 SGHAT, CDR2 FQNNGV. The J segment lost 4 bases and the V segment lost 2 bases, leaving 17 bases of the junction unmatched. The CDR3 runs 19 residues. This CDR3 is CASSLNPLLGQGGVYGYTF. As DNA, the CDR3 is TGTGCCAGCAGCTTAAACCCCCTCTTGGGACAGGGAGGGGTCTATGGCTACACCTTC.

Turning to this clonotype: This may be a read error, as it is one base from a much larger clone. This chain connects TRBV12-3 or TRBV12-4 to TRBJ1-4; D unclear. V was cut by 6 bases and J by 2 bases, with 10 bases left in between. The CDR3 consists of 14 residues. The CDR3 spells CASSCVFTNEKLFF. CDR3 in DNA: TGTGCCAGCAGCTGCGTATTTACTAATGAAAAACTGTTTTTT.

With respect to this clonotype: It may be a read error: a sequence one base away is much more abundant. This chain uses TRBV12-3 or TRBV12-4 with TRBJ1-6; 7 bases align to TRBD1. The CDR3 totals 15 residues. In nucleotides, the CDR3 is TGTGCCAGCAGTGCGGACAGGCCCTCTAATTCACCCCTCCGCTTT. Encoded protein: CASSADRPSNSPLRF.